The next 10 T cell receptor beta chains were all read from a single sample in a study of metastatic and nonmetastatic thyroid tumors. TCRdb re-analyzed the PCR reads using MiXCR. Among tens of thousands of clones listed, about 17% were seen once. Before thyroid surgery, none of the patients had received any treatment. Sequencing was done on a sample of tumor tissue. These receptors came from a female donor with papillary thyroid cancer or a benign thyroid nodule (not recorded which). Some clones in this sample may be carry-over from other donors' samples.

This clone was recorded many times. The chain is built from TRBV10-1 and TRBJ2-3; 8 nucleotides line up with TRBD2. The germline CDR1 and CDR2 sequences are WNHNN and SYGVQD (reference sequence). V dropped 0 bases and J dropped 2; count of bases not matched to a gene: 4. The CDR3 is 16 amino acids. The CDR3 sequence: CASSESRGRTTDTQYF. In nucleotides, the CDR3 is TGCGCCAGCAGTGAGTCTCGCGGGAGGACCACAGATACGCAGTATTTT.

This clone appeared many times. The V and J genes are TRBV5-1 and TRBJ2-1, with D maybe TRBD2 (6 bases). The CDR3 totals 18 residues. The germline V gene encodes CDR1 SGHRS and CDR2 YFSETQ. Trimming removed 0 bases at V and 0 bases at J, with 16 bases between. The CDR3, as DNA: TGCGCCAGCAGCTTGGTTAGTAGCGGCTACGTCTCCTACAATGAGCAGTTCTTC. Translated, it gives CASSLVSSGYVSYNEQFF.

This clone was found many times. V gene TRBV5-1 combines with J gene TRBJ2-1; D call uncertain. The CDR3 contains 13 residues. The ends were cut back, 0 bases at V and 2 bases at J, with 3 bases in the middle. Germline V lookup: CDR1 SGHRS, CDR2 YFSETQ. Here the CDR3 reads CASSLGAYNEQFF. The CDR3 region has the DNA TGCGCCAGCAGCTTGGGGGCCTACAATGAGCAGTTCTTC. Supplemented by reference TRBV5-1 and TRBJ2-1, the full variable domain reads KAGVTQTPRYLIKTRGQQVTLSCSPISGHRSVSWYQQTPGQGLQFLFEYFSETQRNKGNFPGRFSGRQFSNSRSEMNVSTLELGDSALYLCASSLGAYNEQFFGPGTRLTVL.

This clone was counted only a few times. A read error may explain this, as a much larger clone is one base away. The chain has TRBV12-3 or TRBV12-4 and TRBJ2-5; the D is unclear. V was clipped by 4 bases and J by 2 bases, with 14 bases between them. The CDR3 loop spans 15 amino acids. CDR3 DNA: TGTGCCAGCAGTTCGTCTTGTACATTACAAGAGACCCAGTACTTC. Its protein product is CASSSSCTLQETQYF.

This clone was picked up many times. At one end the junction does not follow the germline gene, possibly because of a read error. The chain recombines TRBV4-2 with TRBJ2-1; D remains ambiguous. The germline CDR1 and CDR2 sequences are LGHNA and YNFKEQ. The CDR3 has 13 residues. The CDR3 region is CASSQDSGSHPNF. In DNA, the CDR3 is TGTGCCAGCAGCCAAGATTCCGGCTCCCATCCGAACTTC.

The chain recombines TRBV7-3 with TRBJ2-1; TRBD2 matches 7 bases. V trimming: 1 base; J trimming: 3 bases; junction bases outside the gene matches: 9. The CDR3 is made up of 17 amino acids. CDR1 SGHTA and CDR2 FQGTGA come from the germline V gene. The CDR3 nucleotides are TGTGCCAGCAGCTTAAGGGAGGGTGGGGCTCTCTACAATGAGCAGTTCTTC. It codes for CASSLREGGALYNEQFF.

This clone was found many times. Other DNA sequences of this sample code for an identical CDR3. The V gene is TRBV5-5, the J gene TRBJ1-6; a weak D match, TRBD1 (5 bases). V lost 4 bases and J 5 bases, leaving 10 bases between the germline ends. Per the germline V gene, CDR1 is SGHKS and CDR2 is YYEKEE (reference sequence). The CDR3 runs to 14 residues. The CDR3, as DNA: TGTGCCAGCAGCGTGACAGTTAATAATTCACCCCTCCACTTT. Its protein product is CASSVTVNNSPLHF.

This clone was counted many times. The V gene is TRBV19, the J gene TRBJ1-4, with a possible D match to TRBD1 (5 bases). Germline V CDR1 and CDR2: LNHDA, SQIVND (reference sequence). V lost 3 bases to trimming and J lost 7 bases, with 9 bases between them. The CDR3 covers 13 residues. The CDR3: CASSIRGGEKLFF. DNA of the CDR3: TGTGCCAGTAGTATTAGGGGCGGTGAAAAACTGTTTTTT.

This clone was counted at least ten times. This chain joins TRBV3-1 and TRBJ1-5, with D perhaps TRBD1 (5 bases). CDR1 and CDR2 from the germline V gene are LGHDT and YNNKEL (reference sequence). The V end was cut by 1 base, the J end by 4 bases, with 8 bases between. The CDR3 runs 14 residues. CDR3 region: CASSQAHRNQPQHF. The CDR3 DNA follows: TGTGCCAGCAGCCAAGCCCACAGGAATCAGCCCCAGCATTTT.

This clone was seen at least ten times. The gene calls are TRBV3-1 and TRBJ2-3; the match to TRBD2 covers 7 bases. Germline V CDR1 and CDR2: LGHDT, YNNKEL (reference sequence). This CDR3 is 15 amino acids long. The trim removed 5 bases at V and 2 bases at J, leaving 7 bases unmatched. CDR3 residues: CASSSRAGITDTQYF. Written as DNA, the CDR3 is TGTGCCAGCAGCTCTCGAGCGGGAATCACAGATACGCAGTATTTT.